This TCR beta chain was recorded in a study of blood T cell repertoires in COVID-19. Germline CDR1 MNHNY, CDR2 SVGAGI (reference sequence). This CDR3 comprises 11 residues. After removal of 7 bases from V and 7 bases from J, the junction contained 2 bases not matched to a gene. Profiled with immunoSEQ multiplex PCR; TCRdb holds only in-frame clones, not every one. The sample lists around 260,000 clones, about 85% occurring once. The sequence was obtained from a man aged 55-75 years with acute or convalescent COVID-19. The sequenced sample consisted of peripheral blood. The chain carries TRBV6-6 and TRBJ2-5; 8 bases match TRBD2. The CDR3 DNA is TGTGCCAGCACTCTAGCGGGGACCCAGTACTTC. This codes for CASTLAGTQYF.